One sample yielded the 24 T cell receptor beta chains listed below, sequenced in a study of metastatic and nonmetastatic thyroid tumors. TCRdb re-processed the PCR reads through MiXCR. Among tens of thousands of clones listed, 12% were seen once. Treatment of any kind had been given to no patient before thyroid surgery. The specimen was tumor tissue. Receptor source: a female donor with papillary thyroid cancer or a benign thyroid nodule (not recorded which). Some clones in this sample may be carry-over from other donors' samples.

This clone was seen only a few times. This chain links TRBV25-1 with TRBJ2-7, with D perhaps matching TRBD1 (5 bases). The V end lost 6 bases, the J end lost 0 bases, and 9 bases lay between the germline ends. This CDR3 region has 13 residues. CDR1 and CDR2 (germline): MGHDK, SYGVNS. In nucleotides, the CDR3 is TGTGCCAGCAGCCGCAGGGACTCCTACGAGCAGTACTTC. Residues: CASSRRDSYEQYF.

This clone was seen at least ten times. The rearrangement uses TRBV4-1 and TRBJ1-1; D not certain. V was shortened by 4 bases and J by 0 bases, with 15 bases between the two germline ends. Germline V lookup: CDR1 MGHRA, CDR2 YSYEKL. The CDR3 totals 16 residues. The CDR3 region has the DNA TGCGCCAGCAGCCCCAGGTATTTGGCTCTGAACACTGAAGCTTTCTTT. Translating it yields CASSPRYLALNTEAFF.

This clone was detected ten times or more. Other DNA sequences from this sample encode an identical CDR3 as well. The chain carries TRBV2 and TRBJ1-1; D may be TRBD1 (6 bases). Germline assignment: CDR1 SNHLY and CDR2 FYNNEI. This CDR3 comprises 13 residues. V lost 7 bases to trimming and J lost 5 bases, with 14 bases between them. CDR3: CASTRGRETEAFF. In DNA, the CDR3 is TGTGCCAGCACCAGGGGAAGGGAAACTGAAGCTTTCTTT.

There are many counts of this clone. As DNA, the CDR3 is TGTGCCAGCAGTTACCCGACTAACGAGCAGTACTTC. Translated: CASSYPTNEQYF. The chain combines TRBV6-6 with TRBJ2-7; the D gene is possibly TRBD2 (5 bases). Trimming removed 2 bases from V and 5 bases from J, with 7 bases in between. CDR3 size: 12 residues. The germline CDR1 and CDR2 sequences are MNHNY and SVGAGI (reference sequence).

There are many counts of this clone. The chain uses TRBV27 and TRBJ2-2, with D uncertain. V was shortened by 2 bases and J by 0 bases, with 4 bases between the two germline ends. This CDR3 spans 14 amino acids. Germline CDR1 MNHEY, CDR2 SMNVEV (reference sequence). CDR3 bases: TGTGCCAGCAGTTTACAGGCGAACACCGGGGAGCTGTTTTTT. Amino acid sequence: CASSLQANTGELFF.

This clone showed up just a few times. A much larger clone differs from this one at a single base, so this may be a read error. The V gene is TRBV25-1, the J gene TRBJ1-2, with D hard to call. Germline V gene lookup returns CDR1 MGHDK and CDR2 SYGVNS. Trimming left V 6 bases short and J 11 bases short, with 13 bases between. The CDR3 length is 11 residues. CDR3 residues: CASRRGMGYTF. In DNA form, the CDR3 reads TGTGCCAGCAGGAGAGGTATGGGGTACACCTTC.

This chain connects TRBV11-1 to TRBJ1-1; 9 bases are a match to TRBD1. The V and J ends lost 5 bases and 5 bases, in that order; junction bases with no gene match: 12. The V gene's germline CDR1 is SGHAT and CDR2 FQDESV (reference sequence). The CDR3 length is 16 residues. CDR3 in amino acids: CASSQMRSDRGTEAFF. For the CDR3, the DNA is TGTGCCAGCAGCCAGATGCGGTCCGACAGGGGGACTGAAGCTTTCTTT.

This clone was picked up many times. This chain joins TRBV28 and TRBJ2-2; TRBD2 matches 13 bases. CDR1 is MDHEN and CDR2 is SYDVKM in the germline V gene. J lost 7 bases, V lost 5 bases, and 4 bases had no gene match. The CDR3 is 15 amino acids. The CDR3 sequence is CASSGLAGVFGELFF. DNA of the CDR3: TGTGCCAGCAGTGGACTAGCGGGAGTATTCGGGGAGCTGTTTTTT.

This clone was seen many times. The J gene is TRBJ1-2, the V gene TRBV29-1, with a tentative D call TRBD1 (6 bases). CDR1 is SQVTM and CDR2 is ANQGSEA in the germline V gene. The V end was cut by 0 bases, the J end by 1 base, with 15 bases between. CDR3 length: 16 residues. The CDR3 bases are TGCAGCGTTGAAGATCTCGCCTCAGGGGTTAACTATGGCTACACCTTC. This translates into CSVEDLASGVNYGYTF.

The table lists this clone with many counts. DNA for the CDR3: TGTGCCAGCAGTAAAGGGACGTCTGGCTACACCTTC. This sequence encodes CASSKGTSGYTF. The chain has TRBV28 and TRBJ1-2; D is perhaps TRBD1 (5 bases). The germline V gene encodes CDR1 MDHEN and CDR2 SYDVKM. V lost 5 bases and J 7 bases, leaving 11 bases between the germline ends. This CDR3 is built from 12 residues.

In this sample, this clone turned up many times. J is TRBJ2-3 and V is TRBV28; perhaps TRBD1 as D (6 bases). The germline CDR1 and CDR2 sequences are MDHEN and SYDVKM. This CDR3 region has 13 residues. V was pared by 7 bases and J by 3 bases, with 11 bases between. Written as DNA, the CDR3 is TGTGCCAGCACTAAACAGGGAACAGATACGCAGTATTTT. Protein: CASTKQGTDTQYF.

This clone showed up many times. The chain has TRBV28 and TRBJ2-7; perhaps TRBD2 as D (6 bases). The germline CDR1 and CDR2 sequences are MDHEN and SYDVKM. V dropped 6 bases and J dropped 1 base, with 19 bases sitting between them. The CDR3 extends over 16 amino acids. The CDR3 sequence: CASSGLWSGRSYEQYF. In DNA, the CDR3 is TGTGCCAGCAGCGGCTTGTGGAGCGGGCGTTCCTACGAGCAGTACTTC.

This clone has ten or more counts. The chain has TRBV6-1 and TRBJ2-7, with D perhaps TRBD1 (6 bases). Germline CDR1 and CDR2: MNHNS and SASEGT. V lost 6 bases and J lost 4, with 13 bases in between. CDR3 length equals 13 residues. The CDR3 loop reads CASRRTGIYEQYF. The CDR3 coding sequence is TGTGCCAGCAGGAGAACAGGGATTTACGAGCAGTACTTC.

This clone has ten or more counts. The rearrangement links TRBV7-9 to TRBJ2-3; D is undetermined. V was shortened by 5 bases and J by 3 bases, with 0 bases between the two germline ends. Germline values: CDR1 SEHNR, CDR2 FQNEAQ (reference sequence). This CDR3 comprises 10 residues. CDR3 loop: CASSTDTQYF. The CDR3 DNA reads TGTGCCAGCAGCACAGATACGCAGTATTTT.

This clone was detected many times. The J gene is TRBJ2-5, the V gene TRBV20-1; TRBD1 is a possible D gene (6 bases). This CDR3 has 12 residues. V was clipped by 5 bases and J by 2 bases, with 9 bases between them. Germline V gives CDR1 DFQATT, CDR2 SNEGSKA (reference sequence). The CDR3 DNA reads TGCAGTGCTGGACAGACTCAAGAGACCCAGTACTTC. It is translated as CSAGQTQETQYF.

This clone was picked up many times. CDR3 nucleotide sequence: TGTGCCAGCAGTTTCAGGCAGAGAGGATCACCCCTCCACTTT. This codes for CASSFRQRGSPLHF. This chain uses TRBV27 with TRBJ1-6; no reliable D call. The CDR3 is 14 residues long. V lost 3 bases and J lost 10, with 13 bases in between. Germline CDR1 and CDR2: MNHEY and SMNVEV (reference sequence).

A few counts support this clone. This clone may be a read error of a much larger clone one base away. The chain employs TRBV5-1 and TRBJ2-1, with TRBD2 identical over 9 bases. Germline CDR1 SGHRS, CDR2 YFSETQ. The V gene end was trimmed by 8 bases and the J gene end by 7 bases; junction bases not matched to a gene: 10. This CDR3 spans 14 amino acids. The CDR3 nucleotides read TGCGCCAGTAAGGGAATAGCGGGAGAAAATGAGCAGTTCTTC. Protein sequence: CASKGIAGENEQFF.

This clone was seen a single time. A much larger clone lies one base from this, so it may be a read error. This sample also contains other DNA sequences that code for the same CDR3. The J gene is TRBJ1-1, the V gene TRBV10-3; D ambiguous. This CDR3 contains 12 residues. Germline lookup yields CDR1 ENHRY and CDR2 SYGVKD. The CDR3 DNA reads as TGTGCAATCAGTGATGGGAACACTGAAGCTTTCTTT. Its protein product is CAISDGNTEAFF.

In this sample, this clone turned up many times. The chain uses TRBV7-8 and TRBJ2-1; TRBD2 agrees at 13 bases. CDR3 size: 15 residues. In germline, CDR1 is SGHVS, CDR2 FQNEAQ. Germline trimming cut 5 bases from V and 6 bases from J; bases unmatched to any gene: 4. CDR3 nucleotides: TGTGCCAGCAGCATAGGACTAGCGGGAGTCAATGAGCAGTTCTTC. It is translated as CASSIGLAGVNEQFF.

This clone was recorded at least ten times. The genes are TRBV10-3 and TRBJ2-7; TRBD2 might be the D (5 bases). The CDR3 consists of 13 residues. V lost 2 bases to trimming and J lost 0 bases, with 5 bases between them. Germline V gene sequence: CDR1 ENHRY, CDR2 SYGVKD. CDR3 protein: CAISEGGSYEQYF. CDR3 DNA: TGTGCCATCAGTGAGGGAGGCTCCTACGAGCAGTACTTC.

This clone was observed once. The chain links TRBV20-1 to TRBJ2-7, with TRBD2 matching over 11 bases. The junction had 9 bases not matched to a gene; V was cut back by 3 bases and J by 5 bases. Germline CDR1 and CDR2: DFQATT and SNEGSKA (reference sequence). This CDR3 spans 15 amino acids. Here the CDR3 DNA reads TGCAGTGCTAGTTTCCTAGCGGGGGGCCCACACGAGCAGTACTTC. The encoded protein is CSASFLAGGPHEQYF.

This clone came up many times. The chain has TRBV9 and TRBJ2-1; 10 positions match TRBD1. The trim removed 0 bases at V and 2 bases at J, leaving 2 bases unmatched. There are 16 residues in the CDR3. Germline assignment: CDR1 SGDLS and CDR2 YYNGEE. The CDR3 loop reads CASSVVGQGPYNEQFF. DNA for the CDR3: TGTGCCAGCAGCGTAGTGGGACAGGGGCCCTACAATGAGCAGTTCTTC.

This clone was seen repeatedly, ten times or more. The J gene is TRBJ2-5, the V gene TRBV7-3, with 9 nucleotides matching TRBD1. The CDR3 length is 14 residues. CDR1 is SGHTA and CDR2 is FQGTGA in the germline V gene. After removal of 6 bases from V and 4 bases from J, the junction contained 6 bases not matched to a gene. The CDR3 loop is CASSPQGAGETQYF. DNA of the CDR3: TGTGCCAGCAGTCCACAGGGGGCGGGAGAGACCCAGTACTTC.

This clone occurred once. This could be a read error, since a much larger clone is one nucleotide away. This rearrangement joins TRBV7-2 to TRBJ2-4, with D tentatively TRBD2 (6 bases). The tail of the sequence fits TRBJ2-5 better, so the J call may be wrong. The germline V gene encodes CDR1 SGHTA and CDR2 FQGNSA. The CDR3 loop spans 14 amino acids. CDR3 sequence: CASSPTAGGETQYF. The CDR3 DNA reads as TGTGCCAGCAGCCCGACAGCGGGCGGCGAGACCCAGTACTTC.